This TCR beta chain was profiled in a study of T cell changes during pregnancy in multiple sclerosis. Germline V lookup: CDR1 SGHKS, CDR2 YYEKEE (reference sequence). The V end was cut by 1 base, the J end by 8 bases, with 12 bases between. This CDR3 spans 13 amino acids. Measured with immunoSEQ multiplex PCR; TCRdb has only the in-frame clones, and not every one. The table has about 49,000 clones, nearly 90% seen once. The chain recombines TRBV5-5 with TRBJ1-1; D gene uncertain. The receptor was derived from a female donor in good health, enrolled as a control in a pregnancy study. The source material was peripheral blood, sampled after pregnancy. CDR3 nucleotides: TGTGCCAGCAGCTTGAGGCAGGTAGAAGAAGCTTTCTTT. Translating gives CASSLRQVEEAFF.